The entry below describes one TCR beta chain. The antigen is not known. The entry originates in a study of shared clonotypes between healthy human individuals. Study as a whole: Donors had three CD4 naive, three CD4 memory, two CD8 naive and one CD8 memory plate apiece.

Study-wide results and caveats: When compared with the clonotypes that were shared by all four sorted-subset donors, the non-shared clonotypes turned out to have lower generation probabilities. Clonotypes that were shared across a handful of donors made up around 5% of naive CD4 clonotypes.

Terminally differentiated effector memory CD45RA+ cells were left out of the naive CD8 fraction, which was CD45RO-negative and positively selected for CCR7. Measured with immunoSEQ multiplex PCR; TCRdb has only the in-frame clones, and not every one. The sample shows about 2.2 million clones, 90% to 95% of them seen only once. Sequences were obtained from naive CD8+ T cells from PBMCs. The clonotype was recovered from a man between 18 and 35 years old in good health. Some clones in this sample may be carry-over from other donors' samples.

The CDR3 region has the DNA TGCGCCAGCAGCCCACAGGGATATGGGAACACTGAAGCTTTCTTT. The encoded protein is CASSPQGYGNTEAFF. V usage is TRBV5-1 and J usage is TRBJ1-1, with D possibly TRBD1 on 6 matching bases. The CDR3 extends over 15 amino acids. From germline, CDR1 is SGHRS and CDR2 YFSETQ. V was cut by 4 bases and J by 1 base, with 14 bases left in between.